Listed here are 26 T cell receptor beta chains from one sample, sequenced in a study of shared clonotypes between healthy human individuals (dated by TCRdb to the early 2020s). Receptor amplification or capture employed the immunoSEQ multiplex PCR assay. TCRdb took over this immuneACCESS table, retaining in-frame rearrangements with V and J assigned. Such tables are incomplete; in checked studies, under half of the missing clones stem from an unresolved V gene, and the remainder is unexplained. The sample profile shows approximately 440,000 clones; roughly three quarters of them were found once. The ten largest clonotypes hold around 12% of the sample. The sample taken for sequencing was PBMCs. The receptor set was obtained from a woman in her thirties or forties in good health. Some clones in this sample may be carry-over from other donors' samples.

The chain combines TRBV5-6 with TRBJ2-2; TRBD1 agrees at 10 bases. The J call is doubtful: the DNA matches TRBJ1-3 better. This CDR3 is 15 amino acids long. The germline CDR1 and CDR2 sequences are SGHDT and YYEEEE. CDR3 in amino acids: CASSPTGGTGNTIYF. As DNA, the CDR3 is TGTGCCAGCAGTCCGACAGGGGGCACTGGAAACACCATATATTTT.

The CDR3 DNA reads TGTGCCAGCAGTTTATTGGGGGCGGGGGAGACCCAGTACTTC. Amino acid sequence: CASSLLGAGETQYF. The rearrangement uses TRBV28 and TRBJ2-5; D may be TRBD1 or TRBD2 (6 bases each). Germline lookup yields CDR1 MDHEN and CDR2 SYDVKM. This CDR3 has 14 residues. V was clipped by 1 base and J by 5 bases, with 11 bases between them.

This clone was seen a single time. The V and J genes are TRBV30 and TRBJ2-5, with D possibly matching TRBD2 (7 bases). The J call could be wrong; TRBJ2-7 is a better fit for the DNA end. Germline assignment: CDR1 GTSNPN and CDR2 SVGIG (reference sequence). The CDR3 spans 15 residues. CDR3 coding DNA: TGTGCCTGGGTCCCCAAGGGGGGGGAGTCCCACGAGCAGTACTTC. Translation gives CAWVPKGGESHEQYF.

This clone has just a few counts. The genes are TRBV7-9 and TRBJ2-1; perhaps TRBD2 as D (5 bases). Germline-derived CDR1 and CDR2 are SEHNR and FQNEAQ (reference sequence). Trimming took 6 bases from V and 1 from J, leaving 7 bases between them. The CDR3 consists of 13 residues. This CDR3 is CASSEGSYNEQFF. The CDR3 DNA is TGTGCCAGCAGTGAGGGATCCTACAATGAGCAGTTCTTC.

This clone was observed a handful of times. The rearrangement joins TRBV19 to TRBJ2-7; a weak D match, TRBD2 (6 bases). V was cut by 9 bases and J by 2 bases, with 14 bases left in between. The length of the CDR3 is 13 residues. Germline CDR1 and CDR2: LNHDA and SQIVND (reference sequence). CDR3 DNA sequence: TGTGCCAGCCGGGGAGGCGGCCCCTACGAGCAGTACTTC. Residues: CASRGGGPYEQYF.

The rearrangement joins TRBV15 to TRBJ1-4, with D tentatively TRBD1 (5 bases). CDR3 length: 15 residues. Trimming removed 0 bases from V and 7 bases from J, with 12 bases in between. Germline values: CDR1 LNHNV, CDR2 YYDKDF (reference sequence). CDR3 DNA: TGTGCCACCAGCAGAGACAGGGAGTTTGGTGAAAAACTGTTTTTT. Its translation: CATSRDREFGEKLFF.

The rearrangement links TRBV10-3 to TRBJ2-1; 11 bases align to TRBD2. Germline V gene data show CDR1 as ENHRY and CDR2 as SYGVKD. J lost 6 bases, V lost 2 bases, and 9 bases had no gene match. The CDR3 covers 17 residues. The CDR3 DNA reads TGTGCCATCAGTGAGCCGGGACTAGCGGATAACCGCAATGAGCAGTTCTTC. This translates into CAISEPGLADNRNEQFF.

The J gene is TRBJ1-2, the V gene TRBV7-9; D unclear. V lost 0 bases, J lost 3 bases, and 8 bases lay in between. This CDR3 has 14 amino acids. Germline V gene sequence: CDR1 SEHNR, CDR2 FQNEAQ (reference sequence). This CDR3 reads CASSLAGRDYGYTF. The DNA for the CDR3 is TGTGCCAGCAGCTTAGCCGGGAGAGACTATGGCTACACCTTC.

J is TRBJ2-2 and V is TRBV27; 8 nucleotides line up with TRBD2. V lost 3 bases and J lost 15; bases outside the gene matches: 3. There are 11 residues in the CDR3. Germline lookup yields CDR1 MNHEY and CDR2 SMNVEV (reference sequence). The CDR3 reads CASSFGGRMFF. The CDR3, as DNA: TGTGCCAGCAGTTTCGGCGGGAGGATGTTTTTT.

This chain connects TRBV28 to TRBJ2-3, with 14 bases matching TRBD2. This CDR3 is 16 amino acids long. The germline CDR1 and CDR2 sequences are MDHEN and SYDVKM. Unmatched junction bases numbered 2, after V lost 4 bases and J lost 2 bases. The CDR3 coding sequence is TGTGCCAGCAGTTCGACTAGCGGGAGGGCCACAGATACGCAGTATTTT. Translated: CASSSTSGRATDTQYF.

To note about this clone: Other DNA sequences from this sample encode an identical CDR3 as well. The CDR3 is CAWSVGLAYEQYF. CDR3 DNA: TGTGCCTGGAGTGTGGGACTAGCCTACGAGCAGTACTTC. The chain carries TRBV30 and TRBJ2-7; TRBD2 matches at 8 bases. With V trimmed by 0 bases and J by 2 bases, 0 bases remained unmatched. The CDR3 totals 13 residues. The germline CDR1 and CDR2 sequences are GTSNPN and SVGIG (reference sequence). Based on the CDR3 plus reference TRBV30 and TRBJ2-7, the full variable domain is SQTIHQWPATLVQPVGSPLSLECTVEGTSNPNLYWYRQAAGRGLQLLFYSVGIGQISSEVPQNLSASRPQDRQFILSSKKLLLSDSGFYLCAWSVGLAYEQYFGPGTRLTVT.

About this clone itself: Given a far larger clone just one base away, this is likely a sequencing read error. V and J are TRBV28 and TRBJ2-5, with 13 positions matching TRBD2. The J call is uncertain, as TRBJ2-7 better fits the DNA end. Germline assignment: CDR1 MDHEN and CDR2 SYDVKM. This CDR3 spans 15 amino acids. The CDR3 spells CASRYTSGRALEQYF. DNA of the CDR3: TGCGCCAGCAGATACACTAGCGGGAGGGCCCTCGAGCAGTACTTC.

The chain carries TRBV15 and TRBJ1-1; no clear D. Between the trimmed V and J ends, which lost 0 bases and 7 bases, there was a span of 12 bases. Germline CDR1 and CDR2: LNHNV and YYDKDF (reference sequence). CDR3 length: 14 amino acids. CDR3 DNA: TGTGCCACCAGCAGAGAGTATTTAGGAGATGAAGCTTTCTTT. Translation gives CATSREYLGDEAFF.

This clone was picked up a small number of times. A much larger clone lies one base from this, so it may be a read error. The rearrangement uses TRBV19 and TRBJ2-1; 12 positions agree with TRBD2. The length of the CDR3 is 16 residues. Germline V gene sequence: CDR1 LNHDA, CDR2 SQIVND (reference sequence). Here the CDR3 reads CASSVGLAGLRAEQLF. In DNA form, the CDR3 reads TGTGCCAGTAGTGTTGGACTAGCGGGACTCCGGGCTGAGCAGCTCTTC. The full variable domain, with the rest looked up from reference TRBV19 and TRBJ2-1, is DGGITQSPKYLFRKEGQNVTLSCEQNLNHDAMYWYRQDPGQGLRLIYYSQIVNDFQKGDIAEGYSVSREKKESFPLTVTSAQKNPTAFYLCASSVGLAGLRAEQLFGPGTRLTVL.

The chain combines TRBV7-9 with TRBJ1-1; no firm D call. Germline CDR1 SEHNR, CDR2 FQNEAQ (reference sequence). V was trimmed by 5 bases and J by 10 bases, leaving 20 bases between them. CDR3 length: 14 amino acids. In DNA form, the CDR3 reads TGTGCCAGCAGCCCCTACCGGTTTATAACAAGAGCTTTCTTT. Translating gives CASSPYRFITRAFF.

The chain joins TRBV6-5 to TRBJ1-2; TRBD1 matches 7 bases. Germline values: CDR1 MNHEY, CDR2 SVGAGI. V shed 2 bases, J shed 4 bases, and the junction held 4 bases outside the gene matches. The length of the CDR3 is 14 residues. CDR3 sequence reads: CASSYRTGVYGYTF. CDR3 nucleotides: TGTGCCAGCAGTTACCGCACAGGGGTCTATGGCTACACCTTC.

The chain combines TRBV9 with TRBJ2-5, with D tentatively TRBD2 (6 bases). CDR3 length: 14 residues. Germline CDR1 reads SGDLS; CDR2 reads YYNGEE. V lost 3 bases to trimming and J lost 1 base, with 10 bases between them. CDR3 nucleotide sequence: TGTGCCAGCAGCGAGGCGGGAAGCCAAGAGACCCAGTACTTC. Amino acid sequence: CASSEAGSQETQYF. Using reference TRBV9 and TRBJ2-5 for the parts outside the CDR3, the full variable domain is DSGVTQTPKHLITATGQRVTLRCSPRSGDLSVYWYQQSLDQGLQFLIQYYNGEERAKGNILERFSAQQFPDLHSELNLSSLELGDSALYFCASSEAGSQETQYFGPGTRLLVL.

The chain joins TRBV6-5 to TRBJ1-2; 9 bases are shared with TRBD1. V trimming: 6 bases; J trimming: 5 bases; junction bases outside the gene matches: 10. The CDR3 length is 15 residues. Looked up from germline, CDR1 is MNHEY and CDR2 is SVGAGI. The CDR3 loop is CASSQGQGLIYGYTF. CDR3 nucleotides: TGTGCCAGCAGCCAAGGACAGGGGTTGATATATGGCTACACCTTC.

The chain couples TRBV7-3 to TRBJ1-4, with 8 positions matching TRBD1. The germline gives CDR1 SGHTA, CDR2 FQGTGA. The CDR3 runs 13 residues. The V and J ends lost 4 bases and 7 bases, in that order; junction bases with no gene match: 2. The CDR3 nucleotides read TGTGCCAGCAGCTCCGACAGGGGTGAAAAACTGTTTTTT. Encoded protein: CASSSDRGEKLFF.

A single count supports this clone. The rearrangement joins TRBV29-1 to TRBJ2-1; TRBD1 aligns across 7 bases. CDR1 is SQVTM, CDR2 ANQGSEA, per germline. CDR3 length equals 11 residues. V was clipped by 3 bases and J by 10 bases; unmatched bases: 3. CDR3 nucleotides: TGCAGCGTTGAGACAGGGCTCGAGCAGTTCTTC. Its translation is CSVETGLEQFF.

The chain couples TRBV11-1 to TRBJ2-3; D could derive from TRBD1 or TRBD2 (5 bases each). Trimming shortened V by 2 bases and J by 0 bases, and 18 bases separated the two germline ends. The CDR3 contains 18 residues. Germline CDR1 is SGHAT and CDR2 is FQDESV (reference sequence). The CDR3 protein is CASSLLGTSGRSTDTQYF. CDR3 bases: TGTGCCAGCAGCTTATTGGGGACGAGCGGAAGAAGCACAGATACGCAGTATTTT.

The genes are TRBV19 and TRBJ2-5; a weak D match, TRBD1 (6 bases). Germline CDR1 is LNHDA and CDR2 is SQIVND (reference sequence). The CDR3 length is 13 residues. V was shortened by 4 bases and J by 5 bases, with 11 bases between the two germline ends. The CDR3 DNA is TGTGCCAGTAGTACACAGGGTACCGAGACCCAGTACTTC. The encoded protein is CASSTQGTETQYF.

This clone was recorded once. This chain joins TRBV5-6 and TRBJ2-7; 9 nucleotides align to TRBD2. Germline trimming cut 0 bases from V and 6 bases from J; bases unmatched to any gene: 1. This CDR3 has 13 amino acids. Germline CDR1 and CDR2: SGHDT and YYEEEE. For the CDR3, the DNA is TGTGCCAGCAGCTTGGGAGCGGGAGGCGAGCAGTACTTC. This sequence encodes CASSLGAGGEQYF.

This clone was counted ten times or more. In the same sample, other DNA sequences code for this CDR3. The chain is built from TRBV28 and TRBJ1-1; 8 bases fit TRBD1. Germline CDR1 reads MDHEN; CDR2 reads SYDVKM. The CDR3 runs 12 residues. V shed 2 bases and J 8 bases; nucleotides not matched to a gene: 1. The chain's CDR3 is CASSLGQGEAFF. The CDR3, as DNA: TGTGCCAGCAGTTTAGGACAGGGCGAAGCTTTCTTT.

As to this clone: It differs at one base from a far larger clone, so likely a read error. Other DNA sequences within the sample encode an identical CDR3. The chain uses TRBV6-1 and TRBJ2-5; no clear D gene. The J call is uncertain, as TRBJ2-7 better fits the DNA end. CDR1 and CDR2 (germline): MNHNS, SASEGT. The length of the CDR3 is 15 residues. The CDR3 loop reads CASSERATSSYEQYF. Written as DNA, the CDR3 is TGCGCCAGCAGTGAAAGAGCGACAAGCTCCTACGAGCAGTACTTC.

Remarks on this clone: The identical CDR3 is also encoded by other nucleotide sequences in the sample. V gene TRBV28 combines with J gene TRBJ2-1; TRBD2 is a possible D gene (6 bases). The CDR3 has 14 residues. Trimming shortened V by 7 bases and J by 3 bases, and 13 bases separated the two germline ends. From germline, CDR1 is MDHEN and CDR2 SYDVKM. The CDR3 region has the DNA TGTGCCAGCACCCCTGGGGGGAGCTACAATGAGCAGTTCTTC. This translates into CASTPGGSYNEQFF.